The rows below give T cell receptor beta chains drawn from one sample of a study of blood T cell repertoires in COVID-19. The protocol was immunoSEQ multiplex PCR, while the TCRdb copy is restricted to in-frame clones and leaves out a portion. The sample has fewer than 400,000 clones, about 83% seen once; the top ten hold roughly a tenth. Sample: PBMCs or T cells enriched from blood (not recorded which). These receptors all come from a woman aged 50 to 65 who had recovered from COVID-19. The CDR3 runs from the conserved cysteine through the conserved F or W. D genes are given only for firm matches. Clone size is not always given. Where it is, it says once, few, many or a class for expanded clones.

TGTGCCAGCAGTTACCGCACAGGGATCTGGTCACCCCTCCACTTT,CASSYRTGIWSPLHF,TRBJ1-6,TRBV6-5,NA,once
TGTGCCAGCAGCCGTACAGGAATGAACACTGAAGCTTTCTTT,CASSRTGMNTEAFF,TRBJ1-1,TRBV6-5,NA,NA
TGTGCCACCAGCAGAGCGGGGACTAACTATGGCTACACCTTC,CATSRAGTNYGYTF,TRBJ1-2,TRBV15,NA,NA
TGTGCCAGCAGCTCAGCTGAGGGCTACGAGCAGTACTTC,CASSSAEGYEQYF,TRBJ2-7,TRBV7-2,NA,NA
TGTGCCAGCAGCAAAGACAGGGGCGGGCGAGGCTACACCTTC,CASSKDRGGRGYTF,TRBJ1-2,TRBV7-9,TRBD1,NA
TGTGCCAGCAGCCAAGGTTGGGGCGTGAGGCCGGGGGGGAACACTGAAGCTTTCTTT,CASSQGWGVRPGGNTEAFF,TRBJ1-1,TRBV14,NA,few
TGCGCCAGCAGCTTGGCGCTAGCGGGCAACAATGAGCAGTTCTTC,CASSLALAGNNEQFF,TRBJ2-1,TRBV5-1,TRBD2,NA
TGTGCCAGCAGTCCCTTAGGGGGATACGAGCAGTACTTC,CASSPLGGYEQYF,TRBJ2-7,TRBV12-3/TRBV12-4,NA,NA
TGTGCCAGCAGCCCCCACAGGGAACATCAGCCCCAGCATTTT,CASSPHREHQPQHF,TRBJ1-5,TRBV6-2/TRBV6-3,NA,NA
TGTGCCAGCCCCCCCCTGGCAGGGGGCACTGAAGCTTTCTTT,CASPPLAGGTEAFF,TRBJ1-1,TRBV5-8,TRBD1,NA
TGCGCCAGCAGCTTCATGACAGGGGTCGGGCAAGAGACCCAGTACTTC,CASSFMTGVGQETQYF,TRBJ2-5,TRBV5-1,TRBD1,NA
TGTGCCAGTACAGGTACTCGTGGCTATGGCTACACCTTC,CASTGTRGYGYTF,TRBJ1-2,TRBV25-1,NA,NA
TGCGCCAGCAGCTCCCGGGGGGGCAGGGGGAGGAGAGATGAGCAGTTCTTC,CASSSRGGRGRRDEQFF,TRBJ2-1,TRBV4-1,NA,NA
TGTGCCATCAGAGGGGAAGGCTACACCTTC,CAIRGEGYTF,TRBJ1-2,TRBV10-3,NA,NA
TGTGCCAGCAGTGACGGAGCAGGGGGGATCACCTATAATTCACCCCTCCACTTT,CASSDGAGGITYNSPLHF,TRBJ1-6,TRBV2,TRBD1,NA
TGTGCCAGCAGCCAAGTAGACACCGGGGAGCTGTTTTTT,CASSQVDTGELFF,TRBJ2-2,TRBV3-1/TRBV3-2,NA,NA
TGTGCCAGCAGCTCTCAACAGGGCACCGGCACAGATACGCAGTATTTT,CASSSQQGTGTDTQYF,TRBJ2-3,TRBV7-9,NA,NA
TGTGCCAGCAGTGAAGACTCCGGCTATGGCTACACCTTC,CASSEDSGYGYTF,TRBJ1-2,TRBV2,NA,few
TGTGCCTGGAGCGGGGACAGAACTAACTATGGCTACACCTTC,CAWSGDRTNYGYTF,TRBJ1-2,TRBV30,TRBD1,NA
TGTGCCAGCAGTTTGTCCGGCACCTCTCAAGCGGTCTTT,CASSLSGTSQAVF,TRBJ1-1,TRBV28,NA,few
TGTGCCAGTAGTGCCTCCTCAGCGGGGGGGCCGTATGAGCAGTTCTTC,CASSASSAGGPYEQFF,TRBJ2-1,TRBV19,TRBD2,NA
TGTGCCAGCAGCTCAAGAGGGGGGGACACTGAAGCTTTCTTT,CASSSRGGDTEAFF,TRBJ1-1,TRBV7-9,NA,NA
TGCGCCAGCAGGGGGGGAAGCTCCTACAATGAGCAGTTCTTC,CASRGGSSYNEQFF,TRBJ2-1,TRBV5-1,NA,NA
TGTGCCAGCAGCACCGTAGGACAGGGGTCTCCGGGGACTGAAGCTTTCTTT,CASSTVGQGSPGTEAFF,TRBJ1-1,TRBV5-6,TRBD1,NA
TGTGCCAGCAGCCGAACACAGGGGTCGAACACTGAAGCTTTCTTT,CASSRTQGSNTEAFF,TRBJ1-1,TRBV3-1/TRBV3-2,TRBD1,once
TGTGCCAGCAGCCAAGATTATGAGGACAGATCGTCCTACGAGCAGTACTTC,CASSQDYEDRSSYEQYF,TRBJ2-7,TRBV4-2,NA,NA
TGCGCCAGCAGCTTTTTGGCAGGGGAGGAAAAACTGTTTTTT,CASSFLAGEEKLFF,TRBJ1-4,TRBV5-1,NA,NA
TGTGCCAGTAGTACACGACAGGGTGTGGAGACCCAGTACTTC,CASSTRQGVETQYF,TRBJ2-5,TRBV19,TRBD1,NA
TGCGCCAGCAGCTTAACTAGCCCTATACAGGGGGCCGTGAACCAGAACACTGAAGCTTTCTTT,CASSLTSPIQGAVNQNTEAFF,TRBJ1-1,TRBV5-1,TRBD1,NA
TGTGCCAGCAGCTTAGGAGTCTTCTTCACAGATACGCAGTATTTT,CASSLGVFFTDTQYF,TRBJ2-3,TRBV7-6,NA,NA
TGTGCCAGCAGGGGGACAGGCGGTCAGCCCCAGCATTTT,CASRGTGGQPQHF,TRBJ1-5,TRBV6-5,TRBD1,NA
TGTGCCAGCAGTGAATGGGCCACCGGGGAGCTGTTTTTT,CASSEWATGELFF,TRBJ2-2,TRBV2,NA,NA
TGCGCCAGCAGCTTGGTGGGGGCAGTTTACTACGAGCAGTACTTC,CASSLVGAVYYEQYF,TRBJ2-7,TRBV5-1,NA,once
TGTGCCAGCAGTAGGGACAGGGCTAATGGAAACACCATATATTTT,CASSRDRANGNTIYF,TRBJ1-3,TRBV6-5,TRBD1,NA
TGTGCCAGTCCCGGACTAGCGGGGGGAAGAGATACGCAGTATTTT,CASPGLAGGRDTQYF,TRBJ2-3,TRBV2,TRBD2,NA
TGTGCCAGCAACCAACTAGCGGGGGGGCCTGAGTTCTTC,CASNQLAGGPEFF,TRBJ2-1,TRBV6-5,TRBD2,NA
TGTGCCAGTAGTACCGCCCTGGACAGGGTGAACACTGAAGCTTTCTTT,CASSTALDRVNTEAFF,TRBJ1-1,TRBV19,TRBD1,NA
TGTGCCACCAGCTCTTGGGACAGAAGCACAGATACGCAGTATTTT,CATSSWDRSTDTQYF,TRBJ2-3,TRBV24-1,TRBD1,NA
TGCGCCAGCAGCCTAGAGACAGGGCTAGAAGAAAAACTGTTTTTT,CASSLETGLEEKLFF,TRBJ1-4,TRBV4-1,TRBD1,NA
TGTGCCTGGAGTCCTCGGATTGGGACAGCAAATCAGCCCCAGCATTTT,CAWSPRIGTANQPQHF,TRBJ1-5,TRBV30,TRBD1,NA
TGTGCCACCTTACCGGGACAGGGTTGTCAGCCCCAGCATTTT,CATLPGQGCQPQHF,TRBJ1-5,TRBV27,TRBD1,NA
TGCAGCGTTGACCATTGGACAGGGGGCACTGAAGCTTTCTTT,CSVDHWTGGTEAFF,TRBJ1-1,TRBV29-1,TRBD1,NA
TGTGCCTGGAGTGTACTGGGAGAGAAACTGTTTTTT,CAWSVLGEKLFF,TRBJ1-4,TRBV30,NA,NA
TGTGCCAGCAGCCCATACAGGGACAGGGTGTACGAAGCTTTCTTT,CASSPYRDRVYEAFF,TRBJ1-1,TRBV27,TRBD1,once
TGTGCCAGCAGCTCTCGAGGTCGGGAGGAGGCTTTCTTT,CASSSRGREEAFF,TRBJ1-1,TRBV3-1/TRBV3-2,NA,NA
TGTGCCAGTACCCTATCTAGGGACAACACAGCGGCTTTCTTT,CASTLSRDNTAAFF,TRBJ1-1,TRBV19,NA,NA
TGTGCCAGCAGACGTACAGTTCACGAGCAGTACTTC,CASRRTVHEQYF,TRBJ2-7,TRBV27,NA,NA
TGCGCCAGCAGTGAGTACAGGGGCACTAGCAATCAGCCCCAGCATTTT,CASSEYRGTSNQPQHF,TRBJ1-5,TRBV10-2,TRBD1,NA